Listed here are 32 T cell receptor beta chains from one sample, sequenced in a study of T-cell reconstitution after alpha-beta-depleted transplantation in children. Unique molecular identifiers were used to barcode this TCRbeta library. TCRdb fed the PCR reads into MiXCR, producing one record per CDR3 protein. The sample holds a few hundred thousand distinct CDR3 sequences, roughly 27% seen once. Sequenced here: PBMCs, sampled before TCRalphabeta/CD19-depleted stem cell transplant. The receptors come from a boy less than two years old with Wiskott-Aldrich syndrome, due to receive a stem cell transplant.

This clonotype has a count of ten or more. The V gene is TRBV11-2, the J gene TRBJ2-1; TRBD2 is a possible D gene (6 bases). Germline V gene data show CDR1 as SGHAT and CDR2 as FQNNGV. V shed 2 bases and J shed 4 bases, with 12 bases lying between them. This CDR3 is 15 amino acids long. The CDR3 loop reads CASSLFSGYYNEQFF. The DNA of the CDR3 is TGTGCCAGCAGCTTATTTAGCGGTTATTACAATGAGCAGTTCTTC. Filled out from reference TRBV11-2 and TRBJ2-1, the complete variable domain reads EAGVAQSPRYKIIEKRQSVAFWCNPISGHATLYWYQQILGQGPKLLIQFQNNGVVDDSQLPKDRFSAERLKGVDSTLKIQPAKLEDSAVYLCASSLFSGYYNEQFFGPGTRLTVL.

The table lists this clonotype with a few counts. The chain links TRBV6-6 to TRBJ2-1; D is perhaps TRBD1 or TRBD2 (5 bases each). V was shortened by 6 bases and J by 13 bases, with 13 bases between the two germline ends. Germline CDR1 reads MNHNY; CDR2 reads SVGAGI (reference sequence). This CDR3 comprises 11 residues. The CDR3 loop reads CASSPSGTQFF. The CDR3 coding sequence is TGTGCCAGCAGCCCCTCGGGGACCCAGTTCTTC.

This clonotype appeared a single time. The V and J genes are TRBV12-3 or TRBV12-4 and TRBJ2-4; TRBD2 aligns across 10 bases. The CDR3 has 17 amino acids. V gave up 6 bases and J gave up 4 bases; unmatched junction bases: 12. The chain's CDR3 is CASSRGLARSPKNIQYF. Here the CDR3 DNA reads TGTGCCAGCAGCCGGGGACTAGCGAGATCACCGAAAAACATTCAGTACTTC.

This rearrangement joins TRBV18 to TRBJ1-1; D not resolved. Trimming took 2 bases from V and 0 from J, leaving 7 bases between them. Germline CDR1 and CDR2: KGHSH and LQKENI. The CDR3 covers 14 residues. CDR3: CASSPYGLNTEAFF. CDR3 coding DNA: TGTGCCAGCTCACCATACGGTTTGAACACTGAAGCTTTCTTT.

This clonotype was picked up one time. The chain uses TRBV5-1 and TRBJ2-4; no definite D call. The CDR3 length is 19 residues. The V and J ends lost 2 bases and 0 bases respectively, with 21 bases between them. CDR1 SGHRS and CDR2 YFSETQ come from the germline V gene. The CDR3 protein is CASSFLGSGRTVAKNIQYF. DNA of the CDR3: TGCGCCAGCAGCTTCCTTGGGTCCGGGCGGACCGTAGCCAAAAACATTCAGTACTTC.

The sample holds a few counts of this clonotype. The chain employs TRBV7-6 and TRBJ2-5, with D tentatively TRBD2 (6 bases). The CDR3 sequence is 13 residues long. The germline CDR1 and CDR2 sequences are SGHVS and FNYEAQ. The V and J ends lost 2 bases and 7 bases respectively, with 11 bases between them. The CDR3 spells CASSLSGRRTQYF. CDR3 DNA: TGTGCCAGCAGCTTAAGTGGGAGGAGGACCCAGTACTTC.

The chain has TRBV10-3 and TRBJ2-1, with 8 bases matching TRBD2. There are 12 residues in the CDR3. Germline CDR1 is ENHRY and CDR2 is SYGVKD. Germline trimming cut 8 bases from V and 9 bases from J; bases unmatched to any gene: 6. The CDR3 DNA follows: TGTGCCATCGGGACTAGGTCCACTGAGCAGTTCTTC. Protein product: CAIGTRSTEQFF.

V gene TRBV20-1 combines with J gene TRBJ1-5; 8 nucleotides line up with TRBD1. Trimming cost V 6 bases and J 0 bases; bases outside gene matches: 10. CDR3 length equals 16 residues. Germline V CDR1 and CDR2: DFQATT, SNEGSKA (reference sequence). The CDR3 protein is CSAPQQGVNSNQPQHF. The DNA for the CDR3 is TGCAGTGCCCCACAACAGGGGGTAAATAGCAATCAGCCCCAGCATTTT.

J is TRBJ2-1 and V is TRBV7-2, with D perhaps assigned TRBD1 or TRBD2 (5 bases each). This CDR3 comprises 14 residues. The V end lost 2 bases, the J end lost 5 bases, and 10 bases lay between the germline ends. The germline gives CDR1 SGHTA, CDR2 FQGNSA. The CDR3 sequence: CASSLRGPDNEQFF. CDR3 DNA: TGTGCCAGCAGCTTAAGGGGACCGGACAATGAGCAGTTCTTC.

The rearrangement links TRBV12-3 or TRBV12-4 to TRBJ2-7; D might be TRBD1 (6 bases). Trimming cost V 1 base and J 3 bases, with 10 bases left between them. This CDR3 comprises 14 residues. Written as DNA, the CDR3 is TGTGCCAGCAGTTTAGGGACAGCACACTACGAGCAGTACTTC. This encodes CASSLGTAHYEQYF.

This rearrangement joins TRBV10-3 to TRBJ1-4, with 7 nucleotides matching TRBD1. The CDR3 contains 14 residues. V was clipped by 8 bases and J by 4 bases; unmatched bases: 7. Germline V CDR1 and CDR2: ENHRY, SYGVKD. The CDR3, as DNA: TGTGCCATCTCGGTCGGGACAGTTAATGAAAAACTGTTTTTT. Protein sequence: CAISVGTVNEKLFF.

This rearrangement joins TRBV20-1 to TRBJ2-1; a possible D gene is TRBD1 (5 bases). This CDR3 is built from 10 residues. Germline V lookup: CDR1 DFQATT, CDR2 SNEGSKA (reference sequence). V was trimmed by 4 bases and J by 10 bases, leaving 8 bases between them. The CDR3 spells CSAMGREQFF. The CDR3 DNA reads as TGCAGTGCTATGGGGCGGGAGCAGTTCTTC.

The chain carries TRBV7-9 and TRBJ2-7; tentatively, D is TRBD1 (6 bases). CDR1 is SEHNR and CDR2 is FQNEAQ in the germline V gene (reference sequence). The CDR3 is 14 amino acids. Trimming took off 5 bases at V and 5 bases at J, with 16 bases between the two ends. CDR3: CASSGSQGFDEQYF. The CDR3 nucleotides read TGTGCCAGCAGCGGTTCACAGGGTTTCGACGAGCAGTACTTC.

This chain joins TRBV6-6 and TRBJ1-2, with unresolved D. CDR1 MNHNY and CDR2 SVGAGI come from the germline V gene (reference sequence). The CDR3 length is 13 residues. Trimming took 4 bases from V and 2 from J, leaving 8 bases between them. The CDR3 coding sequence is TGTGCCAGCAGTTTATGGAGGAACTATGGCTACACCTTC. Amino acid sequence: CASSLWRNYGYTF.

This clonotype has a handful of counts. The chain joins TRBV5-1 to TRBJ2-5, with D perhaps matching TRBD2 (6 bases). Germline V gene data show CDR1 as SGHRS and CDR2 as YFSETQ. The length of the CDR3 is 13 residues. V lost 4 bases and J 5 bases, leaving 12 bases between the germline ends. The DNA of the CDR3 is TGCGCCAGCAGCACGGAGGGCCAGGAGACCCAGTACTTC. Residues: CASSTEGQETQYF.

This clonotype was detected ten times or more. The chain uses TRBV5-1 and TRBJ2-5; TRBD1 matches at 12 bases. The CDR3 is 15 amino acids. CDR1 is SGHRS, CDR2 YFSETQ, per germline. Trimming removed 4 bases from V and 2 bases from J; junction bases left unmatched: 3. CDR3: CASSRDRGQQETQYF. In nucleotides, the CDR3 is TGCGCCAGCAGCCGGGACAGGGGGCAACAAGAGACCCAGTACTTC.

The chain uses TRBV27 and TRBJ1-2, with D uncertain. Deletions cut 3 bases from V and 1 base from J, with 12 bases between. This CDR3 has 15 amino acids. Germline-derived CDR1 and CDR2 are MNHEY and SMNVEV (reference sequence). The CDR3 DNA reads as TGTGCCAGCAGTTTTAAACCGGGAATTAACTATGGCTACACCTTC. This encodes CASSFKPGINYGYTF.

The CDR3 spells CASSVDRANSPLHF. The CDR3 region has the DNA TGTGCCAGCAGCGTAGATCGGGCAAATTCACCCCTCCACTTT. The chain recombines TRBV9 with TRBJ1-6; D ambiguous. V was clipped by 0 bases and J by 7 bases, with 8 bases between them. Germline CDR1 SGDLS, CDR2 YYNGEE. The CDR3 has 14 amino acids.

CDR3 sequence: CASSLDPGRVYNEQFF. The CDR3 DNA follows: TGCGCCAGCAGCTTGGATCCGGGAAGGGTGTACAATGAGCAGTTCTTC. The V gene is TRBV5-1, the J gene TRBJ2-1, with D possibly TRBD2 on 5 matching bases. Germline loops: CDR1 SGHRS, CDR2 YFSETQ. The CDR3 consists of 16 residues. V lost 0 bases and J lost 4, with 14 bases in between.

V is TRBV5-1 and J is TRBJ1-1; D uncertain. V lost 4 bases and J 3 bases, leaving 13 bases between the germline ends. In germline, CDR1 is SGHRS, CDR2 YFSETQ. The CDR3 sequence is 14 residues long. The CDR3 spells CASSQTPSDTEAFF. CDR3 DNA: TGCGCCAGCAGCCAGACCCCCAGTGACACTGAAGCTTTCTTT.

This clonotype occurred a few times. This sequence joins TRBV21-1 and TRBJ2-1; TRBD2, as called in the table, went unchecked against the DNA. TRBV21-1 is an annotated pseudogene. The CDR3 consists of 17 residues. This chain's CDR3 is CASSRPTSRSSYNEQFF. In DNA form, the CDR3 reads TGTGCCAGCAGCAGGCCTACTAGCCGCAGCTCCTACAATGAGCAGTTCTTC.

This sequence joins TRBV5-1 and TRBJ2-2; 13 nucleotides line up with TRBD2. Germline V lookup: CDR1 SGHRS, CDR2 YFSETQ. Trimming at V came to 3 bases and at J to 7 bases, leaving 3 bases not matched to a gene. This CDR3 region has 15 residues. The CDR3 sequence: CASSSGLAGVGELFF. The CDR3 nucleotides are TGCGCCAGCAGCTCTGGACTAGCGGGAGTCGGGGAGCTGTTTTTT.

This chain joins TRBV20-1 and TRBJ2-1; possibly TRBD2 for D (5 bases). Germline lookup yields CDR1 DFQATT and CDR2 SNEGSKA (reference sequence). The CDR3 is 15 amino acids. V lost 5 bases and J 1 base, leaving 15 bases between the germline ends. The CDR3 DNA reads as TGCAGTGCTTTCAACGCGGGTGGATCCTACAATGAGCAGTTCTTC. Translation gives CSAFNAGGSYNEQFF.

This clonotype was observed a few times. The chain employs TRBV28 and TRBJ2-1, with 11 nucleotides matching TRBD2. Germline V gene data show CDR1 as MDHEN and CDR2 as SYDVKM. The CDR3 is 16 amino acids. V dropped 8 bases and J dropped 5; count of bases not matched to a gene: 11. The CDR3 DNA sequence: TGTGCCAGCTCTACTAGCGGGGGCGGGACCCACAATGAGCAGTTCTTC. Translating it yields CASSTSGGGTHNEQFF.

This chain uses TRBV20-1 with TRBJ2-2, with 10 bases lining up with TRBD2. Trimming at V came to 5 bases and at J to 4 bases, leaving 4 bases not matched to a gene. Germline CDR1 and CDR2: DFQATT and SNEGSKA (reference sequence). This CDR3 spans 14 amino acids. This CDR3 reads CSARGLASTGELFF. CDR3 nucleotides: TGCAGTGCTCGGGGACTAGCGTCCACCGGGGAGCTGTTTTTT.

This clonotype was seen a few times. The V gene is TRBV5-1, the J gene TRBJ1-1; D is ambiguous. The germline V gene has CDR1 SGHRS and CDR2 YFSETQ. With 4 bases removed from V and 6 bases from J, the gap between germline ends came to 16 bases. CDR3 size: 14 residues. Here the CDR3 reads CASSTSALNAEAFF. The CDR3 DNA reads TGCGCCAGCAGCACCTCAGCCCTAAACGCTGAAGCTTTCTTT.

This sequence joins TRBV20-1 and TRBJ2-5; perhaps TRBD1 as D (6 bases). The CDR3 is 14 residues long. Trimming left V 2 bases short and J 0 bases short, with 10 bases between. Germline loops: CDR1 DFQATT, CDR2 SNEGSKA (reference sequence). CDR3 region: CSARTRTDQETQYF. The CDR3 DNA reads as TGCAGTGCTAGAACCCGGACAGACCAAGAGACCCAGTACTTC.

The V gene is TRBV7-2, the J gene TRBJ2-6, with D possibly being TRBD1 (6 bases). V lost 2 bases, J lost 3 bases, and 8 bases lay in between. The germline CDR1 and CDR2 sequences are SGHTA and FQGNSA. This CDR3 is built from 15 residues. The CDR3 reads CASSLWGHGANVLTF. CDR3 DNA sequence: TGTGCCAGCAGCTTATGGGGGCATGGGGCCAACGTCCTGACTTTC.

This rearrangement joins TRBV10-3 to TRBJ2-3; a weak D match, TRBD2 (6 bases). V was clipped by 1 base and J by 2 bases, with 13 bases between them. This CDR3 has 16 amino acids. Germline V gives CDR1 ENHRY, CDR2 SYGVKD. The DNA for the CDR3 is TGTGCCATCAGTGAGTTGGGGGGAGTGGCCACAGATACGCAGTATTTT. It translates to CAISELGGVATDTQYF.

The chain has TRBV5-1 and TRBJ2-7, with a possible D match to TRBD2 (6 bases). The CDR3 sequence is 13 residues long. The germline CDR1 and CDR2 sequences are SGHRS and YFSETQ. V was trimmed by 5 bases and J by 2 bases, leaving 11 bases between them. The DNA of the CDR3 is TGCGCCAGCAGGGCTAGCGCAACCTACGAGCAGTACTTC. This sequence encodes CASRASATYEQYF.

This clonotype was picked up a small number of times. The V call is TRBV20-1, the J call TRBJ1-3; D may be TRBD1 (5 bases). The germline CDR1 and CDR2 sequences are DFQATT and SNEGSKA (reference sequence). The CDR3 covers 13 residues. V gave up 5 bases and J gave up 1 base, with 9 bases separating them. The CDR3, as DNA: TGCAGTGCTGTAAGGGGTTCTGGAAACACCATATATTTT. Its protein product is CSAVRGSGNTIYF.

This clonotype has just a few counts. CDR3 DNA: TGTGCCAGCAGTTACGGTGGCGGGAGGAAGGACACCGGGGAGCTGTTTTTT. Translated: CASSYGGGRKDTGELFF. V gene TRBV6-5 combines with J gene TRBJ2-2; 8 bases are a match to TRBD2. The CDR3 length is 17 residues. The trim removed 2 bases at V and 3 bases at J, leaving 8 bases unmatched. Germline CDR1 and CDR2: MNHEY and SVGAGI.